This T cell receptor (beta chain) originates from a study of technical replicates of blood from several donors. CDR1 is MGHRA and CDR2 is YSYEKL in the germline V gene. The CDR3 consists of 20 residues. With V trimmed by 1 base and J by 4 bases, 17 bases remained unmatched. Assay: immunoSEQ multiplex PCR; the TCRdb copy retains only in-frame clones and omits some. The table has about 75,000 clones, approximately 96% seen once. The TCR comes from a human donor in good health. The sample was T cells isolated from PBMCs. J is TRBJ2-7 and V is TRBV4-1; TRBD2 aligns across 12 bases. The DNA for the CDR3 is TGCGCCAGCAGCCAAGCGGCACGGGGTCGGACTAGCGGGATCGGGTACGAGCAGTACTTC. This gives the protein CASSQAARGRTSGIGYEQYF.